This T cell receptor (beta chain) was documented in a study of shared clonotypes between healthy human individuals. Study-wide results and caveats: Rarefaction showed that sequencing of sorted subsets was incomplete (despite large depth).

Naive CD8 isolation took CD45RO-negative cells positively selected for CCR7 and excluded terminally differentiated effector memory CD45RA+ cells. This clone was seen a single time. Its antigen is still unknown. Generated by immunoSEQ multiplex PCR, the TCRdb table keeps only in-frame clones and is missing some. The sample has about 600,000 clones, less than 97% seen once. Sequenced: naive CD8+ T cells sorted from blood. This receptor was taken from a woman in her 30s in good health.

CDR3 region: CASSEGTVFYNEQFF. The DNA for the CDR3 is TGTGCCAGCAGCGAAGGGACAGTATTTTACAATGAGCAGTTCTTC. The rearrangement joins TRBV9 to TRBJ2-1; TRBD1 matches 7 bases. V was clipped by 3 bases and J by 4 bases; unmatched bases: 7. CDR1 and CDR2 (germline): SGDLS, YYNGEE. CDR3 length: 15 residues.